This T cell receptor beta chain was profiled in a study of shared clonotypes between healthy human individuals. General observations from the study: Generally, naive subsets came out with larger estimated richness than memory subsets. Unshared clonotypes carried lower generation probabilities than those common to all four donors.

Original processing notes: Filtering differed, since immunoSEQ gave only junction sequences and no quality scores. Clones were sequenced by immunoSEQ multiplex PCR, and TCRdb holds only the in-frame ones, with some missing. V and J calls and clone size are those listed in that table; D and trimming were worked out from the DNA. The sample lists 700,000 to 950,000 clones, 95% to 97% occurring once. Of note for this clone: What it binds is not known.

The naive CD8 population came from CD45RO-negative cells selected for CCR7, without terminally differentiated effector memory CD45RA+ cells. Donors were Caucasian adults residing in Nashville, Tennessee, USA. The CDR3 extends over 14 amino acids. Germline V CDR1 and CDR2: SGHRS, YFSETQ. The ends were cut back, 0 bases at V and 5 bases at J, with 10 bases in the middle. The rearrangement joins TRBV5-1 to TRBJ2-3; D call uncertain. The source is a man under 40 in good health. Sequencing used naive CD8+ T cells sorted from blood. The CDR3 DNA follows: TGCGCCAGCAGCTTGGAAATGCGAGGAGATACGCAGTATTTT. Protein: CASSLEMRGDTQYF.